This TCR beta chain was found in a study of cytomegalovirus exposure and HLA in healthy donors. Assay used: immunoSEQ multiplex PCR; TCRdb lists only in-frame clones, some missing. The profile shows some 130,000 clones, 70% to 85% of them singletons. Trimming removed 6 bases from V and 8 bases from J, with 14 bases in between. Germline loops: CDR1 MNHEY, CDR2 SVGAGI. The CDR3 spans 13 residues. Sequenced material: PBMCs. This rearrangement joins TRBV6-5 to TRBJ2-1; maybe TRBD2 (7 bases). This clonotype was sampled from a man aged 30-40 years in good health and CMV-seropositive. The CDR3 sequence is CASRGGGVYEQFF. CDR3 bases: TGTGCCAGCAGGGGAGGGGGTGTATATGAGCAGTTCTTC.